The rows below give T cell receptor beta chains drawn from one sample of a study of cytomegalovirus exposure and HLA in healthy donors. Clones were sequenced by immunoSEQ multiplex PCR, and TCRdb holds only the in-frame ones, with some missing. The sample holds roughly 95,000 clones, less than 85% seen once. Sequenced input: PBMCs. The source of these receptors is a man aged 18 to 35 in good health and CMV-seropositive. Both conserved end residues are part of each CDR3. Each record gives: clone size, V gene, J gene, D gene, CDR3 protein, CDR3 DNA. A D gene is named only where the DNA matches it firmly. Clone size is given for some rows only: seen once, a few or many times, or a class if the clone is expanded.

clone size: NA; V gene: TRBV5-6; J gene: TRBJ2-5; D gene: NA; CDR3 protein: CASRFWPTQETQYF; CDR3 DNA: TGTGCCAGCAGATTTTGGCCAACCCAAGAGACCCAGTACTTC
clone size: NA; V gene: TRBV7-8; J gene: TRBJ2-3; D gene: TRBD2; CDR3 protein: CASSLGAGSNTDTQYF; CDR3 DNA: TGTGCCAGCAGCTTAGGAGCGGGATCAAACACAGATACGCAGTATTTT
clone size: NA; V gene: TRBV6-5; J gene: TRBJ2-5; D gene: TRBD2; CDR3 protein: CASHGLAGRKTQYF; CDR3 DNA: TGTGCCAGCCATGGACTAGCGGGAAGAAAGACCCAGTACTTC
clone size: once; V gene: TRBV6-1; J gene: TRBJ2-7; D gene: NA; CDR3 protein: CASSRGTVGYYEQYF; CDR3 DNA: TGTGCCAGCAGTCGGGGGACAGTGGGGTACTACGAGCAGTACTTC
clone size: NA; V gene: TRBV7-3; J gene: TRBJ2-3; D gene: NA; CDR3 protein: CASSPGHSTDTQYF; CDR3 DNA: TGTGCCAGCAGTCCGGGACATTCAACAGATACGCAGTATTTT
clone size: NA; V gene: TRBV4-1; J gene: TRBJ2-5; D gene: NA; CDR3 protein: CASSEVGGAETQYF; CDR3 DNA: TGCGCCAGCAGCGAAGTGGGGGGGGCGGAGACCCAGTACTTC
clone size: NA; V gene: TRBV11-2; J gene: TRBJ2-1; D gene: NA; CDR3 protein: CASSLVQSSYNEQFF; CDR3 DNA: TGTGCCAGCAGCTTAGTACAGAGCTCCTACAATGAGCAGTTCTTC
clone size: NA; V gene: TRBV27; J gene: TRBJ2-2; D gene: TRBD2; CDR3 protein: CASTNREANTGELFF; CDR3 DNA: TGTGCCAGCACCAATCGGGAGGCGAACACCGGGGAGCTGTTTTTT
clone size: few; V gene: TRBV28; J gene: TRBJ1-5; D gene: NA; CDR3 protein: CASSLSGSNQPQHF; CDR3 DNA: TGTGCCAGCAGTTTATCAGGGAGCAATCAGCCCCAGCATTTT
clone size: NA; V gene: TRBV27; J gene: TRBJ2-1; D gene: TRBD1; CDR3 protein: CASSYGPRDRGIDEQFF; CDR3 DNA: TGTGCCAGCAGTTATGGGCCCAGGGACAGGGGGATAGATGAGCAGTTCTTC
clone size: few; V gene: TRBV27; J gene: TRBJ2-7; D gene: NA; CDR3 protein: CASSPAGAGTYEQYF; CDR3 DNA: TGTGCCAGCAGTCCTGCTGGGGCAGGGACCTACGAGCAGTACTTC
clone size: NA; V gene: TRBV27; J gene: TRBJ2-1; D gene: TRBD2; CDR3 protein: CASSFVSSGRVYNEQFF; CDR3 DNA: TGTGCCAGCAGTTTCGTTTCTAGCGGGAGGGTGTACAATGAGCAGTTCTTC
clone size: NA; V gene: TRBV6-5; J gene: TRBJ1-2; D gene: NA; CDR3 protein: CASSSSGQYKEGYTF; CDR3 DNA: TGTGCCAGCAGTTCCTCAGGACAATACAAAGAGGGCTACACCTTC
clone size: NA; V gene: TRBV28; J gene: TRBJ1-2; D gene: TRBD1; CDR3 protein: CASISRDRVRGNYGYTF; CDR3 DNA: TGTGCCAGCATCTCCCGGGACAGGGTACGGGGTAACTATGGCTACACCTTC
clone size: NA; V gene: TRBV6-6; J gene: TRBJ1-1; D gene: NA; CDR3 protein: CASSYLSNTEAFF; CDR3 DNA: TGTGCCAGCAGTTACCTCTCGAACACTGAAGCTTTCTTT
clone size: once; V gene: TRBV9; J gene: TRBJ2-1; D gene: NA; CDR3 protein: CASSGGPDLSRNYNEQFF; CDR3 DNA: TGTGCCAGCAGCGGCGGGCCCGACCTATCCAGAAACTACAATGAGCAGTTCTTC
clone size: NA; V gene: TRBV7-8; J gene: TRBJ2-3; D gene: NA; CDR3 protein: CASSSLLGEADTQYF; CDR3 DNA: TGTGCCAGCAGCTCTCTCCTAGGGGAGGCAGATACGCAGTATTTT
clone size: NA; V gene: TRBV5-1; J gene: TRBJ2-5; D gene: TRBD1; CDR3 protein: CASSLGDRGAGTQYF; CDR3 DNA: TGCGCCAGCAGCTTGGGAGACAGGGGTGCGGGGACCCAGTACTTC
clone size: NA; V gene: TRBV29-1; J gene: TRBJ1-1; D gene: TRBD1; CDR3 protein: CSVSGTGVTEAFF; CDR3 DNA: TGCAGCGTCTCCGGGACAGGGGTCACTGAAGCTTTCTTT
clone size: NA; V gene: TRBV5-3; J gene: TRBJ1-1; D gene: TRBD1; CDR3 protein: CARSDRDEAFF; CDR3 DNA: TGTGCCAGAAGCGACAGGGACGAAGCTTTCTTT